The 27 T cell receptor beta chains below all came from one sample that was sequenced in a study of vaccination effects on CD4 cells after COVID-19. The data were produced by immunoSEQ multiplex PCR, yet TCRdb's version contains in-frame clones alone and is incomplete. This table holds some 12,000 clones, roughly 71% found once. In the ViraFEST assay, antigen-specific CD4+ clonotypes were identified by expansion after peptide-pool stimulation. CD4+ T cell isolation took place after approximately 11 days of culture. Participants were vaccinated with two doses of either the BNT162b2 or mRNA-1273 vaccine. No cognate antigen is known for these TCRs. The input for sequencing was CD4+ T cells from PBMCs cultured with SARS-CoV-2 spike peptides, taken after COVID-19 vaccination. The origin of the receptors is a human donor who received a COVID-19 vaccine.

V gene TRBV3-1 (or the pseudogene TRBV3-2) combines with J gene TRBJ2-1; 9 bases are a match to TRBD1. Germline CDR1 reads LGHDT; CDR2 reads YNNKEL (reference sequence). The CDR3 sequence is 15 residues long. V lost 4 bases to trimming and J lost 5 bases; unmatched junction nucleotides: 6. The CDR3 DNA reads as TGTGCCAGCAGCCCATACGGACAGGGGAACAATGAGCAGTTCTTC. Protein sequence: CASSPYGQGNNEQFF.

The chain combines TRBV5-4 with TRBJ1-1, with D possibly being TRBD1 (5 bases). The germline V gene has CDR1 SGHNT and CDR2 YYREEE (reference sequence). This CDR3 is built from 15 residues. V was clipped by 0 bases and J by 0 bases, with 9 bases between them. CDR3 in amino acids: CASSLEGRLNTEAFF. The CDR3, as DNA: TGTGCCAGCAGCTTGGAGGGGCGCCTGAACACTGAAGCTTTCTTT.

The chain links TRBV10-2 to TRBJ2-3; TRBD2 aligns across 12 bases. The germline V gene has CDR1 WSHSY and CDR2 SAAADI. The CDR3 loop spans 17 amino acids. V lost 0 bases to trimming and J lost 4 bases; unmatched junction nucleotides: 5. CDR3: CASSESRLAGAPDTQYF. CDR3 sequence (DNA): TGCGCCAGCAGTGAGTCCCGACTAGCGGGGGCCCCAGATACGCAGTATTTT.

This clone was picked up a small number of times. This chain connects TRBV7-9 to TRBJ2-7, with 13 bases lining up with TRBD2. The CDR3 extends over 14 amino acids. Germline V gene lookup returns CDR1 SEHNR and CDR2 FQNEAQ (reference sequence). V lost 4 bases and J lost 6; bases outside the gene matches: 3. CDR3 DNA: TGTGCCAGCAGCTCCGGACTAGCGGGAGCCGAGCAGTACTTC. It yields the protein CASSSGLAGAEQYF.

This clone was observed a handful of times. The V and J genes are TRBV3-1 (or the pseudogene TRBV3-2) and TRBJ1-3; 9 positions agree with TRBD1. Germline CDR1 LGHDT, CDR2 YNNKEL (reference sequence). J lost 3 bases, V lost 4 bases, and 7 bases had no gene match. This CDR3 has 16 amino acids. The CDR3 DNA follows: TGTGCCAGCAGCCGGAGTGTGACAGGGGGTGGAAACACCATATATTTT. Its protein product is CASSRSVTGGGNTIYF.

The chain links TRBV6-1 to TRBJ1-6, with D perhaps TRBD1 (6 bases). CDR3 length equals 15 residues. Germline V CDR1 and CDR2: MNHNS, SASEGT. V was trimmed by 1 base and J by 10 bases, leaving 14 bases between them. Here the CDR3 reads CASSEGAGDWSPLHF. CDR3 in DNA: TGTGCCAGCAGTGAAGGAGCAGGGGACTGGTCACCCCTCCACTTT.

This clone is medium-sized (0.01 to 0.1%) in the sample. The rearrangement links TRBV18 to TRBJ1-6; the match to TRBD1 covers 8 bases. This CDR3 comprises 17 residues. V trimming: 3 bases; J trimming: 10 bases; junction bases outside the gene matches: 14. Germline lookup yields CDR1 KGHSH and CDR2 LQKENI. CDR3 sequence reads: CASSPGWTGLVNSPLHF. The CDR3 DNA sequence: TGTGCCAGCTCACCCGGCTGGACAGGGTTGGTAAACTCACCCCTCCACTTT.

The chain uses TRBV9 and TRBJ2-3; D is undetermined. The CDR3 sequence is 14 residues long. The V gene lost 0 bases and the J gene lost 6 bases, with 11 bases spanning the gap. The germline V gene encodes CDR1 SGDLS and CDR2 YYNGEE. This CDR3 is CASSVVALGDTQYF. The CDR3 nucleotides read TGTGCCAGCAGCGTAGTAGCCCTCGGGGATACGCAGTATTTT.

V is TRBV19 and J is TRBJ1-3; 8 bases map to TRBD1. J was trimmed by 0 bases and V by 10 bases; bases with no gene match: 5. The CDR3 consists of 14 residues. The germline V gene encodes CDR1 LNHDA and CDR2 SQIVND (reference sequence). The CDR3 DNA reads TGTGCCACTACAGGGGGATCCTCTGGAAACACCATATATTTT. Translation: CATTGGSSGNTIYF.

CDR3 sequence: CASSWIGVGITEAFF. CDR3 DNA: TGTGCCAGCAGTTGGATAGGGGTAGGGATCACTGAAGCTTTCTTT. The chain is built from TRBV6-5 and TRBJ1-1; maybe TRBD1 (5 bases). Germline V lookup: CDR1 MNHEY, CDR2 SVGAGI. This CDR3 has 15 residues. V was pared by 4 bases and J by 4 bases, with 16 bases between.

The chain links TRBV18 to TRBJ2-3; the D is unclear. The V end was cut by 3 bases, the J end by 4 bases, with 23 bases between. The CDR3 contains 18 residues. Germline CDR1 KGHSH, CDR2 LQKENI. The CDR3 reads CASSPPVRRLKGADTQYF. CDR3 DNA: TGTGCCAGCTCACCTCCCGTGAGAAGACTCAAAGGCGCAGATACGCAGTATTTT.

V usage is TRBV6-5 and J usage is TRBJ1-2, with D unclear. The CDR3 extends over 16 amino acids. The germline V and J ends were trimmed by 0 bases and 4 bases, with 15 bases remaining between them. CDR1 is MNHEY, CDR2 SVGAGI, per germline. The CDR3 DNA sequence: TGTGCCAGCAGTTACTCAGCGTCCTACGGCCTCTATGGCTACACCTTC. The encoded protein is CASSYSASYGLYGYTF.

This chain links TRBV2 with TRBJ2-6; perhaps TRBD1 as D (6 bases). The ends were cut back, 2 bases at V and 0 bases at J, with 14 bases in the middle. CDR3 length: 18 amino acids. Germline V gives CDR1 SNHLY, CDR2 FYNNEI. CDR3 in amino acids: CASSETRTASSGANVLTF. The DNA for the CDR3 is TGTGCCAGCAGTGAAACCCGGACAGCAAGCTCTGGGGCCAACGTCCTGACTTTC. Looking up the rest from reference TRBV2 and TRBJ2-6 gives the full variable domain: EPEVTQTPSHQVTQMGQEVILRCVPISNHLYFYWYRQILGQKVEFLVSFYNNEISEKSEIFDDQFSVERPDGSNFTLKIRSTKLEDSAMYFCASSETRTASSGANVLTFGAGSRLTVL.

The chain has TRBV4-3 and TRBJ1-1; 7 bases agree with TRBD1. The CDR3 is 15 amino acids. The germline V gene encodes CDR1 LGHNA and CDR2 YSLEER. J was trimmed by 4 bases and V by 3 bases; bases with no gene match: 8. The DNA of the CDR3 is TGCGCCAGCAGCCAGGATTACAGGGGTATCACTGAAGCTTTCTTT. It yields the protein CASSQDYRGITEAFF.

The rearrangement links TRBV10-3 to TRBJ1-5, with 9 positions matching TRBD1. CDR1 ENHRY and CDR2 SYGVKD come from the germline V gene. This CDR3 is built from 13 residues. J was trimmed by 4 bases and V by 10 bases; bases with no gene match: 5. CDR3 amino acids: CATQDRGNQPQHF. In DNA, the CDR3 is TGTGCCACGCAGGACAGGGGTAATCAGCCCCAGCATTTT.

The chain combines TRBV28 with TRBJ1-4; tentatively, D is TRBD1 (5 bases). Trimming stripped 6 bases from V and 0 bases from J, with 8 bases between. The length of the CDR3 is 14 residues. Germline loops: CDR1 MDHEN, CDR2 SYDVKM. The CDR3 DNA follows: TGTGCCAGCAGGTCAGGGTCAACTAATGAAAAACTGTTTTTT. Translated, it gives CASRSGSTNEKLFF.

The chain joins TRBV19 to TRBJ1-1; D gene unclear. This CDR3 spans 14 amino acids. Per the germline V gene, CDR1 is LNHDA and CDR2 is SQIVND (reference sequence). Trimming pared 3 bases from V and 4 bases from J, leaving 12 bases between. In DNA, the CDR3 is TGTGCCAGTAGTATGGGCGAGGGCTTCACTGAAGCTTTCTTT. This encodes CASSMGEGFTEAFF. The entire variable domain, with the rest obtained from reference TRBV19 and TRBJ1-1, is as follows: DGGITQSPKYLFRKEGQNVTLSCEQNLNHDAMYWYRQDPGQGLRLIYYSQIVNDFQKGDIAEGYSVSREKKESFPLTVTSAQKNPTAFYLCASSMGEGFTEAFFGQGTRLTVV.

The chain joins TRBV6-5 to TRBJ1-1; a weak D match, TRBD1 (5 bases). In germline, CDR1 is MNHEY, CDR2 SVGAGI. V lost 5 bases and J 1 base, leaving 14 bases between the germline ends. CDR3 length: 15 residues. The CDR3 protein is CASSPPGPWNTEAFF. The CDR3 DNA is TGTGCCAGCAGTCCACCGGGACCGTGGAACACTGAAGCTTTCTTT.

The chain carries TRBV6-2 or TRBV6-3 and TRBJ1-6; TRBD1 might be the D (6 bases). V gave up 0 bases and J gave up 12 bases, with 9 bases separating them. The V gene's germline CDR1 is MNHEY and CDR2 SVGEGT. The CDR3 contains 13 residues. The CDR3 protein is CASSYSQGRPLHF. The CDR3 nucleotides read TGTGCCAGCAGTTACTCACAGGGTCGACCCCTCCACTTT.

V usage is TRBV5-1 and J usage is TRBJ2-3; the D is unclear. The germline V gene encodes CDR1 SGHRS and CDR2 YFSETQ. The length of the CDR3 is 15 residues. V shed 1 base and J shed 4 bases, with 13 bases lying between them. Here the CDR3 DNA reads TGCGCCAGCAGCTTGAACCTATTGGGGTCAGATACGCAGTATTTT. Residues: CASSLNLLGSDTQYF. Based on the CDR3 plus reference TRBV5-1 and TRBJ2-3, the full variable domain is KAGVTQTPRYLIKTRGQQVTLSCSPISGHRSVSWYQQTPGQGLQFLFEYFSETQRNKGNFPGRFSGRQFSNSRSEMNVSTLELGDSALYLCASSLNLLGSDTQYFGPGTRLTVL.

The chain joins TRBV4-1 to TRBJ1-2, with D hard to call. V was trimmed by 4 bases and J by 4 bases, leaving 34 bases between them. CDR3 length equals 21 residues. Germline CDR1 and CDR2: MGHRA and YSYEKL. Here the CDR3 DNA reads TGCGCCAGCAGCCCTTCGCTCGTGAACTCCCTTACTCGCCGTACTTTCTATGGCTACACCTTC. Its translation: CASSPSLVNSLTRRTFYGYTF.

The chain uses TRBV28 and TRBJ1-1; D perhaps matches TRBD1 (6 bases). The germline V and J ends were trimmed by 7 bases and 5 bases, with 11 bases remaining between them. Germline values: CDR1 MDHEN, CDR2 SYDVKM. The CDR3 loop spans 12 amino acids. CDR3 region: CASKGGWTEAFF. CDR3 sequence (DNA): TGTGCCAGCAAGGGGGGCTGGACTGAAGCTTTCTTT.

There are a few counts of this clone. The chain has TRBV3-1 (or the pseudogene TRBV3-2) and TRBJ1-1; a possible D gene is TRBD1 (6 bases). The V gene lost 4 bases and the J gene lost 1 base, with 13 bases spanning the gap. Germline V gene lookup returns CDR1 LGHDT and CDR2 YNNKEL (reference sequence). The CDR3 spans 15 residues. In DNA, the CDR3 is TGTGCCAGCAGCCCTGGGGGGACACCGAACACTGAAGCTTTCTTT. Translation gives CASSPGGTPNTEAFF.

V usage is TRBV5-1 and J usage is TRBJ2-2; tentative D call: TRBD1 (6 bases). Per germline, CDR1 SGHRS and CDR2 YFSETQ. V lost 5 bases, J lost 14 bases, and 25 bases lay in between. The CDR3 spans 15 residues. The CDR3 nucleotides are TGCGCCAGCAGGGACCCCGGGACAAGGTTCGATGGTCTGTTTTTT. Amino acid sequence: CASRDPGTRFDGLFF. The full variable domain, with the rest looked up from reference TRBV5-1 and TRBJ2-2, is KAGVTQTPRYLIKTRGQQVTLSCSPISGHRSVSWYQQTPGQGLQFLFEYFSETQRNKGNFPGRFSGRQFSNSRSEMNVSTLELGDSALYLCASRDPGTRFDGLFFGEGSRLTVL.

This chain connects TRBV2 to TRBJ1-4; no clear D. Trimming removed 1 base from V and 0 bases from J, with 9 bases in between. The germline gives CDR1 SNHLY, CDR2 FYNNEI. The CDR3 spans 16 residues. This CDR3 is CASSEVLITTNEKLFF. For the CDR3, the DNA is TGTGCCAGCAGTGAAGTTTTGATAACAACTAATGAAAAACTGTTTTTT. Filled out from reference TRBV2 and TRBJ1-4, the complete variable domain reads EPEVTQTPSHQVTQMGQEVILRCVPISNHLYFYWYRQILGQKVEFLVSFYNNEISEKSEIFDDQFSVERPDGSNFTLKIRSTKLEDSAMYFCASSEVLITTNEKLFFGSGTQLSVL.

This clone was observed a handful of times. This rearrangement joins TRBV30 to TRBJ1-2, with D tentatively TRBD1 (5 bases). CDR1 and CDR2 (germline): GTSNPN, SVGIG (reference sequence). This CDR3 is built from 12 residues. Trimming took off 5 bases at V and 2 bases at J, with 9 bases between the two ends. The CDR3 region has the DNA TGTGCCTGGGGGGCCGGCAACTATGGCTACACCTTC. This gives the protein CAWGAGNYGYTF.

This clone has only a few counts. This sequence joins TRBV5-1 and TRBJ1-1; D may be TRBD1 (6 bases). V was shortened by 0 bases and J by 5 bases, with 14 bases between the two germline ends. Germline loops: CDR1 SGHRS, CDR2 YFSETQ. The CDR3 sequence is 15 residues long. CDR3 coding DNA: TGCGCCAGCAGCTTGGAGTGGACAGTGGGAACTGAAGCTTTCTTT. Translating gives CASSLEWTVGTEAFF. Looking up the rest from reference TRBV5-1 and TRBJ1-1 gives the full variable domain: KAGVTQTPRYLIKTRGQQVTLSCSPISGHRSVSWYQQTPGQGLQFLFEYFSETQRNKGNFPGRFSGRQFSNSRSEMNVSTLELGDSALYLCASSLEWTVGTEAFFGQGTRLTVV.